Presented here are 17 T cell receptor beta chains from one specimen sequenced in a study of T cell changes during pregnancy in multiple sclerosis. This table comes from immunoSEQ multiplex PCR, and its TCRdb copy is limited to in-frame clones, with some not included. The repertoire holds tens of thousands of clones, with almost 95% as singletons. The starting material was peripheral blood, obtained in the third trimester of pregnancy. The receptor set was obtained from a female donor in good health, enrolled as a control in a pregnancy study.

The gene calls are TRBV15 and TRBJ2-3, with TRBD1 identical over 8 bases. The junction had 12 bases not matched to a gene; V was cut back by 8 bases and J by 2 bases. The CDR3 is 16 residues long. Germline values: CDR1 LNHNV, CDR2 YYDKDF (reference sequence). CDR3 amino acids: CATLPIRTGNTDTQYF. DNA of the CDR3: TGTGCCACCCTACCCATACGGACAGGGAACACAGATACGCAGTATTTT.

This chain connects TRBV10-3 to TRBJ1-1, with D unclear. CDR1 and CDR2 (germline): ENHRY, SYGVKD. The CDR3 is made up of 17 amino acids. Trimming pared 0 bases from V and 1 base from J, leaving 15 bases between. The CDR3 loop reads CAISESRAAGANTEAFF. In nucleotides, the CDR3 is TGTGCCATCAGTGAGTCGAGGGCTGCAGGTGCGAACACTGAAGCTTTCTTT.

V is TRBV5-4 and J is TRBJ2-2; 12 nucleotides align to TRBD2. The CDR3 spans 17 residues. V was clipped by 0 bases and J by 4 bases; unmatched bases: 4. CDR1 and CDR2 from the germline V gene are SGHNT and YYREEE (reference sequence). Here the CDR3 reads CASSLGLAGDTTGELFF. The CDR3 nucleotides are TGTGCCAGCAGCTTGGGACTAGCGGGAGACACCACCGGGGAGCTGTTTTTT.

This clone was picked up one time. The gene calls are TRBV19 and TRBJ1-3; TRBD1 is a possible D gene (5 bases). Trimming removed 7 bases from V and 4 bases from J, with 14 bases in between. Germline V gene lookup returns CDR1 LNHDA and CDR2 SQIVND (reference sequence). The CDR3 runs to 14 residues. The CDR3 nucleotides are TGTGCCAGTACTCAGGGATCCTCAGGAAACACCATATATTTT. Residues: CASTQGSSGNTIYF.

This clone appeared a single time. The V and J genes are TRBV12-5 and TRBJ2-5; TRBD1 agrees at 10 bases. The germline V gene encodes CDR1 LGHNT and CDR2 FRNRAP. This CDR3 has 14 amino acids. J gave up 5 bases and V 6 bases, and 6 bases lay outside the gene matches. This CDR3 is CASGDMDRGETQYF. The CDR3 nucleotides read TGTGCTAGTGGGGACATGGACAGGGGGGAGACCCAGTACTTC.

The rearrangement joins TRBV7-2 to TRBJ1-4; 10 bases fit TRBD1. The CDR3 sequence is 15 residues long. J was trimmed by 5 bases and V by 0 bases; bases with no gene match: 0. The V gene's germline CDR1 is SGHTA and CDR2 FQGNSA. The CDR3 loop is CASSLAGQGNEKLFF. The CDR3, as DNA: TGTGCCAGCAGCTTAGCGGGACAGGGGAATGAAAAACTGTTTTTT.

In this sample, this clone turned up once. This chain joins TRBV6-1 and TRBJ1-1; no clear D. Germline assignment: CDR1 MNHNS and CDR2 SASEGT. Between the trimmed V and J ends, which lost 8 bases and 5 bases, there was a span of 15 bases. The CDR3 loop spans 13 amino acids. The CDR3 DNA follows: TGTGCCAGCCAAAAGAGGGAGTGGACTGAAGCTTTCTTT. This translates into CASQKREWTEAFF.

The chain joins TRBV6-5 to TRBJ1-2, with D unresolved. CDR1 and CDR2 from the germline V gene are MNHEY and SVGAGI. This CDR3 spans 13 amino acids. Trimming left V 2 bases short and J 2 bases short, with 6 bases between. This chain's CDR3 is CASSYARNYGYTF. CDR3 nucleotide sequence: TGTGCCAGCAGTTACGCACGGAACTATGGCTACACCTTC.

V and J are TRBV2 and TRBJ1-3; D not certain. This CDR3 region has 14 residues. Germline loops: CDR1 SNHLY, CDR2 FYNNEI. V dropped 7 bases and J dropped 0 bases, with 10 bases sitting between them. CDR3 in amino acids: CASIGGDSGNTIYF. The CDR3 DNA reads as TGTGCCAGCATCGGCGGGGACTCTGGAAACACCATATATTTT.

The chain links TRBV27 to TRBJ2-7; no firm D call. Trimming left V 4 bases short and J 3 bases short, with 10 bases between. CDR1 MNHEY and CDR2 SMNVEV come from the germline V gene (reference sequence). This CDR3 has 13 residues. DNA of the CDR3: TGTGCCAGCAGTTGGCGGAGATACTACGAGCAGTACTTC. Its translation is CASSWRRYYEQYF.

The V and J genes are TRBV4-1 and TRBJ2-7; D gene uncertain. CDR3 length equals 15 residues. Germline CDR1 reads MGHRA; CDR2 reads YSYEKL. Trimming pared 0 bases from V and 2 bases from J, leaving 11 bases between. CDR3 region: CASSQDRQGTYEQYF. CDR3 in DNA: TGCGCCAGCAGCCAAGATCGACAAGGAACCTACGAGCAGTACTTC.

The V call is TRBV21-1, the J call TRBJ2-1; TRBD1, as called in the table, went unchecked against the DNA. TRBV21-1 is reported as a pseudogene. This CDR3 region has 17 residues. The CDR3 DNA is TGTGCCAGCAGCAAAGTAAAAGCGACAGGAGCCTACAATGAGCAGTTCTTC. The encoded protein is CASSKVKATGAYNEQFF.

J is TRBJ2-2 and V is TRBV6-5, with D tentatively TRBD1 (5 bases). The germline CDR1 and CDR2 sequences are MNHEY and SVGAGI. The CDR3 contains 13 residues. V gave up 5 bases and J gave up 4 bases, with 8 bases separating them. The CDR3 is CASSVTVTGELFF. The CDR3 DNA sequence: TGTGCCAGCAGTGTGACAGTCACCGGGGAGCTGTTTTTT.

V and J are TRBV28 and TRBJ2-7; 14 bases align to TRBD2. CDR1 is MDHEN, CDR2 SYDVKM, per germline. There are 18 residues in the CDR3. Trimming at V came to 5 bases and at J to 2 bases, leaving 11 bases not matched to a gene. In nucleotides, the CDR3 is TGTGCCAGCAGTATGGGACTAGCGGGGGTACGGGGAGCCTACGAGCAGTACTTC. The encoded protein is CASSMGLAGVRGAYEQYF.

J is TRBJ2-1 and V is TRBV5-4, with D possibly TRBD1 on 6 matching bases. CDR1 and CDR2 (germline): SGHNT, YYREEE (reference sequence). Trimming left V 2 bases short and J 3 bases short, with 15 bases between. The length of the CDR3 is 16 residues. The CDR3 DNA reads as TGTGCCAGCAGCTTAAAAACAGGGCAACTCTACAATGAGCAGTTCTTC. Its translation: CASSLKTGQLYNEQFF.

V and J are TRBV7-6 and TRBJ1-6, with D perhaps matching TRBD1 (5 bases). The CDR3 contains 15 residues. The V end was cut by 4 bases, the J end by 7 bases, with 14 bases between. Germline V lookup: CDR1 SGHVS, CDR2 FNYEAQ. CDR3 sequence reads: CASSSTGGENSPLHF. In DNA form, the CDR3 reads TGTGCCAGCAGCTCCACAGGAGGGGAGAATTCACCCCTCCACTTT.

CDR3 DNA: TGTGCCAGCAGCCTAAAGGGACTGCAGGGAGATACGCAGTATTTT. Protein product: CASSLKGLQGDTQYF. The rearrangement links TRBV7-3 to TRBJ2-3, with D possibly TRBD2 on 6 matching bases. Germline CDR1 is SGHTA and CDR2 is FQGTGA. V was trimmed by 5 bases and J by 5 bases, leaving 17 bases between them. The CDR3 has 15 amino acids.